This TCR beta chain emerged from a study of cytomegalovirus exposure and HLA in healthy donors. Turning to the study itself: Sequencing of some 190 million T cells in an earlier analysis found 90 million to 120 million unique TCR beta sequences. Overall study findings and caveats: Reportedly, HLA-A and HLA-B alleles of most subjects were accurately predicted from TCR beta. For TCR beta chains, V- and J-gene trimming was later linked to a missense DCLRE1C variant. CMV serostatus was the only immune exposure information that was available.

V gave up 5 bases and J gave up 9 bases, with 17 bases separating them. The germline gives CDR1 SGHAT, CDR2 FQNNGV. CDR3 length: 13 residues. PCR was performed using 60 Vbeta and 13 Jbeta primers. Here immunoSEQ multiplex PCR was the method, and the copy in TCRdb shows in-frame clones only, minus some. Of some 140,000 clones listed, nearly 80% are singletons. A word on this clone: The antigen remains unidentified.

The sequence came from a man under 40 in good health and CMV-seropositive. V and J are TRBV11-2 and TRBJ2-7, with D unclear. What was sequenced was PBMCs. The CDR3 sequence is CASSVPPAARQYF. The CDR3 DNA is TGTGCCAGCAGCGTCCCACCGGCGGCCCGGCAGTACTTC.